This T cell receptor (beta chain) is drawn from a study of blood T cell repertoires in COVID-19. Study summary: Researchers got acute and convalescent COVID-19 samples from the United States, Italy and Spain.

V lost 5 bases, J lost 2 bases, and 13 bases lay in between. Per germline, CDR1 MNHEY and CDR2 SVGEGT. The CDR3 loop spans 15 amino acids. The protocol was immunoSEQ multiplex PCR, while the TCRdb copy is restricted to in-frame clones and leaves out a portion. Among roughly 350,000 clones listed, under 95% were seen once. Ages ranged from about 18 to 89 years, with residence in more than 20 US areas. Cohorts were based on clinical histories the participants reported. The J gene is TRBJ1-3, the V gene TRBV6-2 or TRBV6-3; D perhaps matches TRBD1 (5 bases). The sequenced sample consisted of PBMCs or T cells enriched from blood (not recorded which). The clonotype comes from a woman aged 25 to 39 who had recovered from COVID-19. The DNA of the CDR3 is TGTGCCAGCAGTCGACGGGGGTCAGCTGGAAACACCATATATTTT. Protein product: CASSRRGSAGNTIYF.